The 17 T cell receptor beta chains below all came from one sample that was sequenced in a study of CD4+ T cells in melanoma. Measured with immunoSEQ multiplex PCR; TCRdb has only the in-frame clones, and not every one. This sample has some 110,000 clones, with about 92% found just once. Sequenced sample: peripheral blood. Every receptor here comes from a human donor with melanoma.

DNA for the CDR3: TGCGCCAGCAGCTTGGACCCGGGTCGGAATTCACCCCTCCACTTT. Its translation: CASSLDPGRNSPLHF. V and J are TRBV5-1 and TRBJ1-6; D not resolved. The germline V gene has CDR1 SGHRS and CDR2 YFSETQ. The CDR3 contains 15 residues. Between the trimmed V and J ends, which lost 0 bases and 7 bases, there was a span of 11 bases.

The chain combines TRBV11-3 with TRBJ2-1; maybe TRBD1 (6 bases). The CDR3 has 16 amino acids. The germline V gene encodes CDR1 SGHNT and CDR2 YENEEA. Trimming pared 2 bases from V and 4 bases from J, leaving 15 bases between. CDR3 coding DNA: TGTGCCAGCAGCTTATTCGGCGGTCAGGGGTACAATGAGCAGTTCTTC. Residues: CASSLFGGQGYNEQFF.

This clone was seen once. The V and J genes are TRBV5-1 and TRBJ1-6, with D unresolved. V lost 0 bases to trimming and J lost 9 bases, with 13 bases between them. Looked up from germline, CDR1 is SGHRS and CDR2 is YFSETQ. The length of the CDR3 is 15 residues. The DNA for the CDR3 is TGCGCCAGCAGCTTGGTGGGGTCCCTCACTTCACCCCTCCACTTT. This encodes CASSLVGSLTSPLHF.

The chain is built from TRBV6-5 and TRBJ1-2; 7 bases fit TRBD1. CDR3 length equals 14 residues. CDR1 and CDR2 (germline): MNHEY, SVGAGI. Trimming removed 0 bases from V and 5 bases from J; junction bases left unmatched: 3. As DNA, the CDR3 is TGTGCCAGCAGTTACTCGACAGGGAAGTATGGCTACACCTTC. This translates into CASSYSTGKYGYTF.

The CDR3 DNA reads as TGTGCCAGTAGTCTGGGAGTCACTGAAGCTTTCTTT. This codes for CASSLGVTEAFF. V and J are TRBV19 and TRBJ1-1; no reliable D call. V lost 5 bases, J lost 4 bases, and 8 bases lay in between. Germline CDR1 reads LNHDA; CDR2 reads SQIVND (reference sequence). The CDR3 contains 12 residues. Full variable domain (missing parts from reference TRBV19 and TRBJ1-1): DGGITQSPKYLFRKEGQNVTLSCEQNLNHDAMYWYRQDPGQGLRLIYYSQIVNDFQKGDIAEGYSVSREKKESFPLTVTSAQKNPTAFYLCASSLGVTEAFFGQGTRLTVV.

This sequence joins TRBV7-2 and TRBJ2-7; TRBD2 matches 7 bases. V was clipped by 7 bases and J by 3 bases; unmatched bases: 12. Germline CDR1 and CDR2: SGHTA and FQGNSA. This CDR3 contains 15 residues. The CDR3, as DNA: TGTGCCAGCATCCGAGCGGCTAGCGGTAACTACGAGCAGTACTTC. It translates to CASIRAASGNYEQYF.

Here the CDR3 DNA reads TGCGCCAGCAGCTTGGGCGGGGGAGACACCGGGGAGCTGTTTTTT. It translates to CASSLGGGDTGELFF. The V call is TRBV5-1, the J call TRBJ2-2, with 7 bases identical to TRBD2. Germline-derived CDR1 and CDR2 are SGHRS and YFSETQ. The V and J ends lost 0 bases and 3 bases, in that order; junction bases with no gene match: 2. The CDR3 runs to 15 residues.

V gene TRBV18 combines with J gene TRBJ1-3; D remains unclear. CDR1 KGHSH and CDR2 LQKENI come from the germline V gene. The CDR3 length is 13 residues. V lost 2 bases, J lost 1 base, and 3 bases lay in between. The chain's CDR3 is CASSPSSGNTIYF. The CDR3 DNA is TGTGCCAGCTCACCATCATCTGGAAACACCATATATTTT.

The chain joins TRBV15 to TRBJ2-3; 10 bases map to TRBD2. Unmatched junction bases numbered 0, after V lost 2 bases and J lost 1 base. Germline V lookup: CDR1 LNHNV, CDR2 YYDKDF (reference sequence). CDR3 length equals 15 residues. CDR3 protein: CATSRLAGGTDTQYF. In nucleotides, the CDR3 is TGTGCCACCAGCAGACTAGCGGGAGGCACAGATACGCAGTATTTT.

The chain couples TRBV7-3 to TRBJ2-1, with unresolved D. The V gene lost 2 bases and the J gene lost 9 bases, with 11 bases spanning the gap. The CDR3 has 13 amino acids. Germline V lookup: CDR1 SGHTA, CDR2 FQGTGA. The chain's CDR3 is CASSLSPDGEQFF. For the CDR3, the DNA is TGTGCCAGCAGCTTATCTCCCGACGGTGAGCAGTTCTTC.

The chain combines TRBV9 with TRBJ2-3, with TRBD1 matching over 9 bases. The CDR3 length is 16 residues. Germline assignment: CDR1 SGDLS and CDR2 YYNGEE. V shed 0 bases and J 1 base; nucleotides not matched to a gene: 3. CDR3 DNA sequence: TGTGCCAGCAGCGTAGCTTGGACAGGGGGCACAGATACGCAGTATTTT. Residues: CASSVAWTGGTDTQYF.

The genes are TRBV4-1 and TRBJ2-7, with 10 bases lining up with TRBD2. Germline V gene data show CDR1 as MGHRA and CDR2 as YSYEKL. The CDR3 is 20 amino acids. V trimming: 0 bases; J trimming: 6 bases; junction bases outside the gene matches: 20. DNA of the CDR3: TGCGCCAGCAGCCAAGATGGGGACCTAGCGGGGGCTATCTTTCTCTCCGAGCAGTACTTC. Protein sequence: CASSQDGDLAGAIFLSEQYF.

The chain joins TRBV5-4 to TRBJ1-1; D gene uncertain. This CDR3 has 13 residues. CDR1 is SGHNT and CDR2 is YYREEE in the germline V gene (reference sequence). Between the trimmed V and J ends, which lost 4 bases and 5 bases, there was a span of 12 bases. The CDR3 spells CASSADPGTEAFF. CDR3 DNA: TGTGCCAGCAGCGCTGACCCGGGGACTGAAGCTTTCTTT.

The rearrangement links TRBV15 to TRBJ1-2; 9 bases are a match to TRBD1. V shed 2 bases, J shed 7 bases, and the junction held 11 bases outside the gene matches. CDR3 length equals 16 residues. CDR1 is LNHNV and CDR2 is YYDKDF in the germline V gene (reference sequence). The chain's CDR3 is CATSRTLGTGKSGYTF. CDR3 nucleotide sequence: TGTGCCACCAGCAGAACTCTTGGGACAGGGAAAAGTGGCTACACCTTC.

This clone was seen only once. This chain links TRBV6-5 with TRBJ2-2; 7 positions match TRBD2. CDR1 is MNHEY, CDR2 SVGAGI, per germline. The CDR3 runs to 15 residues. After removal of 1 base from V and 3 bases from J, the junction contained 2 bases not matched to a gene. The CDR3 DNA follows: TGTGCCAGCAGTTACTGGCGGGAGTACACCGGGGAGCTGTTTTTT. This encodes CASSYWREYTGELFF.

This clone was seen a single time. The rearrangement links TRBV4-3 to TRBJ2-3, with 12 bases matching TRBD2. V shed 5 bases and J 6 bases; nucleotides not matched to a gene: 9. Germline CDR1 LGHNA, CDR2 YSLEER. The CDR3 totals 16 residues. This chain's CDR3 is CASSSRLAGVADTQYF. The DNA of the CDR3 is TGCGCCAGCAGCTCCAGACTAGCGGGAGTGGCGGATACGCAGTATTTT.

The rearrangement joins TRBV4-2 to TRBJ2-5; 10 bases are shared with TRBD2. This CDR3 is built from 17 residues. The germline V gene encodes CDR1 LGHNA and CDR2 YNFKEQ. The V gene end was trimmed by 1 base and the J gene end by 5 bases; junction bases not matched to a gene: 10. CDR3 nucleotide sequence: TGTGCCAGCAGCCAAGGAGAAAGCGGGAGGGCCCGGGAGACCCAGTACTTC. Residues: CASSQGESGRARETQYF.